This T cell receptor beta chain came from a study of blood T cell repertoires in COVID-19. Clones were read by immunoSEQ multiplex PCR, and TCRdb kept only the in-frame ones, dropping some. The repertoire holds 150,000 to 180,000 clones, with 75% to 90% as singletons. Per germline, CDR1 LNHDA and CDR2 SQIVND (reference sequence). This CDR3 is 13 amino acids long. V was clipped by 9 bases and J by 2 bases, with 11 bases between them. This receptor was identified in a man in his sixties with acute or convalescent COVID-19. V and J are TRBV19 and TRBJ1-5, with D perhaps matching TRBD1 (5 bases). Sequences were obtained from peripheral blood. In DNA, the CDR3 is TGTGCCAGCAAGGGGCAGGGCAATCAGCCCCAGCATTTT. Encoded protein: CASKGQGNQPQHF.